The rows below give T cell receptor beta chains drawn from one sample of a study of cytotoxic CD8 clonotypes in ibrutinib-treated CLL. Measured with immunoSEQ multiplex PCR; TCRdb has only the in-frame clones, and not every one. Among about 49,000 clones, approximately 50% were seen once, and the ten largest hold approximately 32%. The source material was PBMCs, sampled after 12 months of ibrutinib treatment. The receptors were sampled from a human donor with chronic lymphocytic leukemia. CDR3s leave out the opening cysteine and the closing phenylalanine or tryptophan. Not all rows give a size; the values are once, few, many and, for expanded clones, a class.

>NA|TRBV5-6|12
ASSPTLSSYEQY
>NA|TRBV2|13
ASSVHDSPGDEQF
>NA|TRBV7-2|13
ASSLDRSSGNTIY
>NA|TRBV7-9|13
ASSRRLAESDTQY
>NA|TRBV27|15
ASSLSWGRATNEKLF
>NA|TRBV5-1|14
ASSLFSDSLSAEAF
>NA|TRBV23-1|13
ASSQVAGGSGELF
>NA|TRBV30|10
AWGSRQETQY
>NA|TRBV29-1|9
SVGQQYEQY
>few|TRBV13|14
ASSLVGPGGDSPLH
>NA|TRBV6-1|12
ASSWTGMYYGYT
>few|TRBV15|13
ATSRANIFNSPLH
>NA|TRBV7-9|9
ASSLGQGAF
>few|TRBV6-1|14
ASSEPAGTGPYEQY
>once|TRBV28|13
ASSSGQGAGYEQY
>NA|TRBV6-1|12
ASSEGWMNQPQH
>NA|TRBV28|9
ASSSGYGYT
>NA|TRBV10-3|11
AISPQDNSPLH
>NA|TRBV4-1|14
ASSQVAFTPSYEQY
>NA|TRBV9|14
ASSTRTSGRTGELF
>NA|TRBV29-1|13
SVPGPTVRVNEQF
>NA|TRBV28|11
ASRSGTNQPQH
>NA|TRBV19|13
ASRLGGSGREKLF
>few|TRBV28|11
ASSWTGLQPQH
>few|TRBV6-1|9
ASRTGEKLF
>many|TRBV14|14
ASSQGLWTGDTEAF
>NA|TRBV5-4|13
ASSPSQGQREKLF
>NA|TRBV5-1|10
ASRWPDYGYT
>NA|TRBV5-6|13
ASSLGLAGWLEQF
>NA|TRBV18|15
ASSPEMMRAGGTEAF
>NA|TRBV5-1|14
ASSLAAGVLYNEQF
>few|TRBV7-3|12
ASSPRPNTGELF
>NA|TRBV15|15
ATSREVAGVGTDTQY
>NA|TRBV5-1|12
ASSLAGTGKEAF
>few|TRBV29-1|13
SVLGGIRSYNEQF
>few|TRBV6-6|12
ASSYQQGGLPLH
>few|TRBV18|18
ASSPMPGTSGRRFMHEQY
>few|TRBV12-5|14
ASGRDRGITNTEAF
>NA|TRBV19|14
ASSIPRGPVNTEAF
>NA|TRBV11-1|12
ASSRDDGQETQY
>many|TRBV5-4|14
ASSRGWQQSSYEQY
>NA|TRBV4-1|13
ASSQDGLAVNEQF
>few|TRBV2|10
ASSPETVRAF
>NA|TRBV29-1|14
SVGRGLAGNTDTQY
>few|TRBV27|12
AISDRGRNGELF
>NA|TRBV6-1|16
ASSDPLDRGTYNSPLH
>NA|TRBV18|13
ASSPPGNSGNTIY
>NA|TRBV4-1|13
ASSQVDRGNYGYT
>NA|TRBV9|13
ASSSGTSGSYEQY
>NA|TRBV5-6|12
ASSRDRGPEKLF
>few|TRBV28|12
ASSRDRDSYEQY
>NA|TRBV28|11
ASRQGSNNEQF
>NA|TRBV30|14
AWSVRVGVSGNTIY
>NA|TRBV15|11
ATSREGATEAF
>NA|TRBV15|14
ATSRDPGLADNEQF